One sample yielded the 31 T cell receptor beta chains listed below, sequenced in a study of blood T cell repertoires in COVID-19. Data came from immunoSEQ multiplex PCR; TCRdb stores just in-frame clones and leaves some out. This table has roughly 180,000 clones, about 70% appearing once. Material: peripheral blood. All receptors derive from a woman aged 45 to 65 with active or convalescent COVID-19.

V usage is TRBV10-3 and J usage is TRBJ2-1; 11 bases agree with TRBD2. Germline CDR1 and CDR2: ENHRY and SYGVKD. The CDR3 consists of 14 residues. V shed 10 bases and J 5 bases; nucleotides not matched to a gene: 7. The CDR3 nucleotides are TGTGCCACCGGAACTAGCGGGGGCCACAATGAGCAGTTCTTC. Its protein is CATGTSGGHNEQFF.

The chain couples TRBV4-3 to TRBJ2-3, with TRBD2 identical over 8 bases. V trimming: 4 bases; J trimming: 6 bases; junction bases outside the gene matches: 9. CDR1 and CDR2 from the germline V gene are LGHNA and YSLEER. The CDR3 is 15 residues long. The CDR3 nucleotides read TGCGCCAGCAGCCCTGGACTAGCCCCGTCGGATACGCAGTATTTT. This encodes CASSPGLAPSDTQYF.

The chain couples TRBV15 to TRBJ1-6; D gene uncertain. CDR1 is LNHNV and CDR2 is YYDKDF in the germline V gene (reference sequence). V lost 1 base and J 7 bases, leaving 11 bases between the germline ends. CDR3 length: 15 residues. The CDR3 nucleotides read TGTGCCACCAGCAGAGCGAATTTACAGAATTCACCCCTCCACTTT. Amino acids: CATSRANLQNSPLHF.

V is TRBV4-3 and J is TRBJ2-5; D uncertain. Germline lookup yields CDR1 LGHNA and CDR2 YSLEER. This CDR3 spans 15 amino acids. Trimming cost V 0 bases and J 4 bases, with 12 bases left between them. This CDR3 reads CASSQDWQARETQYF. In DNA form, the CDR3 reads TGCGCCAGCAGCCAAGATTGGCAGGCGCGAGAGACCCAGTACTTC.

V usage is TRBV7-2 and J usage is TRBJ1-4; 10 nucleotides agree with TRBD1. Trimming took 5 bases from V and 11 from J; bases not matched to a gene: 8. The CDR3 extends over 14 amino acids. Germline loops: CDR1 SGHTA, CDR2 FQGNSA. CDR3 in amino acids: CASSADRGRGKLFF. CDR3 nucleotides: TGTGCCAGCAGCGCAGACAGGGGGCGAGGGAAACTGTTTTTT.

The chain has TRBV28 and TRBJ2-3; D perhaps matches TRBD1 (6 bases). V lost 6 bases to trimming and J lost 1 base, with 23 bases between them. The CDR3 sequence is 18 residues long. The germline V gene encodes CDR1 MDHEN and CDR2 SYDVKM. The CDR3 DNA reads as TGTGCCAGCAGCCACAGGGATCAGCGGCCTCTTGGCACAGATACGCAGTATTTT. Amino acids: CASSHRDQRPLGTDTQYF.

CDR3: CASRISWDSVYGYTF. In DNA, the CDR3 is TGTGCCAGCAGAATCTCTTGGGACAGCGTCTATGGCTACACCTTC. This chain connects TRBV27 to TRBJ1-2, with 7 bases matching TRBD1. This CDR3 region has 15 residues. Germline-derived CDR1 and CDR2 are MNHEY and SMNVEV (reference sequence). Losses at the gene ends were 6 bases for V and 4 bases for J; bases not matched to a gene: 11.

The count of this clone is one. This rearrangement joins TRBV19 to TRBJ2-1; 8 nucleotides match TRBD1. Germline assignment: CDR1 LNHDA and CDR2 SQIVND (reference sequence). J gave up 3 bases and V 5 bases, and 3 bases lay outside the gene matches. CDR3 length equals 14 residues. The CDR3 bases are TGTGCCAGTAGTGGGACAGGACTCTACAATGAGCAGTTCTTC. Protein: CASSGTGLYNEQFF.

The gene calls are TRBV6-6 and TRBJ1-6; TRBD1 aligns across 10 bases. V lost 6 bases, J lost 7 bases, and 9 bases stayed unmatched. The CDR3 totals 16 residues. Germline V CDR1 and CDR2: MNHNY, SVGAGI (reference sequence). Written as DNA, the CDR3 is TGTGCCAGCAGGTTGAGGGACAGGGGAGTAAATTCACCCCTCCACTTT. Translated, it gives CASRLRDRGVNSPLHF.

The J gene is TRBJ2-1, the V gene TRBV14, with D uncertain. V was shortened by 4 bases and J by 0 bases, with 7 bases between the two germline ends. The CDR3 loop spans 14 amino acids. From germline, CDR1 is SGHDN and CDR2 FVKESK. This CDR3 reads CASSPMISYNEQFF. The DNA for the CDR3 is TGTGCCAGCAGCCCTATGATCTCCTACAATGAGCAGTTCTTC.

The rearrangement joins TRBV2 to TRBJ2-5; 9 bases align to TRBD1. The germline V gene has CDR1 SNHLY and CDR2 FYNNEI. The CDR3 consists of 15 residues. The V segment lost 7 bases and the J segment 6 bases; nucleotides outside the gene matches: 12. The CDR3 region is CASKVERDRAQTQYF. CDR3 coding DNA: TGTGCCAGCAAGGTCGAGCGGGACAGGGCACAGACCCAGTACTTC.

The rearrangement uses TRBV7-2 and TRBJ2-3; D gene uncertain. This CDR3 is built from 15 residues. The V end lost 1 base, the J end lost 1 base, and 9 bases lay between the germline ends. The V gene's germline CDR1 is SGHTA and CDR2 FQGNSA. The CDR3 nucleotides are TGTGCCAGCAGCTTAGTACAGCTTGGCACAGATACGCAGTATTTT. The encoded protein is CASSLVQLGTDTQYF.

This sequence joins TRBV9 and TRBJ2-1, with D possibly being TRBD2 (6 bases). Trimming shortened V by 7 bases and J by 6 bases, and 14 bases separated the two germline ends. CDR3 size: 13 residues. Per germline, CDR1 SGDLS and CDR2 YYNGEE. The CDR3 region has the DNA TGTGCCAGCGGGAGGCGACGGGGCAATGAGCAGTTCTTC. This gives the protein CASGRRRGNEQFF.

J is TRBJ1-2 and V is TRBV4-3; D is perhaps TRBD1 (5 bases). This CDR3 has 16 amino acids. V gave up 0 bases and J gave up 8 bases, with 19 bases separating them. Germline CDR1 and CDR2: LGHNA and YSLEER. Here the CDR3 reads CASSQDRAGHRKGYTF. In DNA form, the CDR3 reads TGCGCCAGCAGCCAAGATAGGGCAGGGCACCGGAAGGGCTACACCTTC.

The gene calls are TRBV12-3 or TRBV12-4 and TRBJ1-2; D might be TRBD1 (6 bases). V gave up 7 bases and J gave up 8 bases, with 14 bases separating them. This CDR3 comprises 12 residues. The CDR3 spells CASTSGEGGYTF. CDR3 sequence (DNA): TGTGCCAGCACCTCAGGGGAGGGAGGCTACACCTTC.

This rearrangement joins TRBV28 to TRBJ1-6, with 8 bases that match TRBD1. Germline trimming cut 6 bases from V and 10 bases from J; bases unmatched to any gene: 8. Germline V gives CDR1 MDHEN, CDR2 SYDVKM. CDR3 size: 14 residues. The chain's CDR3 is CASSVRGRWSPLHF. The CDR3 nucleotides are TGTGCCAGCAGCGTCAGGGGGCGCTGGTCACCCCTCCACTTT.

The gene calls are TRBV7-2 and TRBJ2-5; TRBD2 matches at 15 bases. CDR3 length: 16 residues. V lost 2 bases and J lost 4; bases outside the gene matches: 2. Germline lookup yields CDR1 SGHTA and CDR2 FQGNSA. The CDR3 sequence is CASSLRTSGGAETQYF. For the CDR3, the DNA is TGTGCCAGCAGCTTAAGGACTAGCGGGGGGGCAGAGACCCAGTACTTC. The full variable domain, with the rest looked up from reference TRBV7-2 and TRBJ2-5, is GAGVSQSPSNKVTEKGKDVELRCDPISGHTALYWYRQSLGQGLEFLIYFQGNSAPDKSGLPSDRFSAERTGGSVSTLTIQRTQQEDSAVYLCASSLRTSGGAETQYFGPGTRLLVL.

This clone was found once. The rearrangement links TRBV19 to TRBJ1-1; D not certain. V was trimmed by 5 bases and J by 4 bases, leaving 17 bases between them. CDR3 length equals 15 residues. The V gene's germline CDR1 is LNHDA and CDR2 SQIVND (reference sequence). CDR3 in amino acids: CASSLLRSRGTEAFF. CDR3 bases: TGTGCCAGTAGTCTCCTACGGAGCCGTGGCACTGAAGCTTTCTTT.

This chain links TRBV15 with TRBJ1-6, with D perhaps TRBD1 (6 bases). The germline V and J ends were trimmed by 5 bases and 3 bases, with 14 bases remaining between them. CDR1 is LNHNV, CDR2 YYDKDF, per germline (reference sequence). This CDR3 contains 16 residues. CDR3 in amino acids: CATSVPQGFYNSPLHF. CDR3 in DNA: TGTGCCACCAGCGTACCTCAGGGGTTCTATAATTCACCCCTCCACTTT.

The chain uses TRBV27 and TRBJ1-1; the D is unclear. This CDR3 comprises 12 residues. From germline, CDR1 is MNHEY and CDR2 SMNVEV (reference sequence). The V end was cut by 6 bases, the J end by 11 bases, with 16 bases between. The chain's CDR3 is CASSAAGLRAFF. The CDR3 nucleotides read TGTGCCAGCAGCGCCGCGGGCCTCAGGGCTTTCTTT.

The chain combines TRBV6-6 with TRBJ2-7, with 7 bases aligning to TRBD2. This CDR3 region has 15 residues. Looked up from germline, CDR1 is MNHNY and CDR2 is SVGAGI (reference sequence). J lost 2 bases, V lost 6 bases, and 10 bases had no gene match. CDR3: CASRGAGGGTYEQYF. The CDR3 nucleotides are TGTGCCAGCAGGGGAGCGGGCGGGGGTACCTACGAGCAGTACTTC.

The chain combines TRBV5-1 with TRBJ1-4, with D perhaps TRBD1 (6 bases). The V and J ends lost 2 bases and 7 bases respectively, with 18 bases between them. The CDR3 has 16 amino acids. The germline V gene has CDR1 SGHRS and CDR2 YFSETQ. The CDR3 bases are TGCGCCAGCAGCTTAGGGGGAGAGTATCTAGGTGAAAAACTGTTTTTT. It is translated as CASSLGGEYLGEKLFF.

J is TRBJ2-3 and V is TRBV7-3; D might be TRBD2 (5 bases). The CDR3 is 15 amino acids. Germline lookup yields CDR1 SGHTA and CDR2 FQGTGA. The V gene lost 1 base and the J gene lost 1 base, with 9 bases spanning the gap. CDR3 protein: CASSLMPAGTDTQYF. As DNA, the CDR3 is TGTGCCAGCAGCTTAATGCCAGCGGGCACAGATACGCAGTATTTT.

The J gene is TRBJ1-2, the V gene TRBV6-1; 9 positions match TRBD1. Germline CDR1 MNHNS, CDR2 SASEGT. V lost 2 bases and J lost 8; bases outside the gene matches: 6. This CDR3 is built from 14 residues. CDR3 bases: TGTGCCAGCAGTGAACGGGGACAGGGCTGGGGCTACACCTTC. This codes for CASSERGQGWGYTF.

The V call is TRBV28, the J call TRBJ1-4; TRBD1 agrees at 8 bases. The trim removed 7 bases at V and 8 bases at J, leaving 6 bases unmatched. The germline V gene encodes CDR1 MDHEN and CDR2 SYDVKM. The CDR3 has 13 amino acids. Written as DNA, the CDR3 is TGTGCCAGCACAGACAGGGGACACGAAAAACTGTTTTTT. Its translation is CASTDRGHEKLFF.

The chain is built from TRBV5-1 and TRBJ2-7; D possibly corresponds to TRBD1 (6 bases). The CDR3 is 14 residues long. Trimming removed 2 bases at V and 3 bases at J, with 12 bases between. Germline lookup yields CDR1 SGHRS and CDR2 YFSETQ. For the CDR3, the DNA is TGCGCCAGCAGCTTCCGGGACACGTACTACGAGCAGTACTTC. This codes for CASSFRDTYYEQYF.

V is TRBV3-1 (or the pseudogene TRBV3-2) and J is TRBJ1-1; 7 nucleotides agree with TRBD1. Germline CDR1 reads LGHDT; CDR2 reads YNNKEL (reference sequence). Trimming cost V 4 bases and J 7 bases; bases outside gene matches: 9. The CDR3 is made up of 14 amino acids. The CDR3 reads CASSPWGTAIEAFF. CDR3 DNA sequence: TGTGCCAGCAGCCCGTGGGGGACAGCGATTGAAGCTTTCTTT.

This clone has at least ten counts. The chain links TRBV30 to TRBJ1-5; D uncertain. The V end was cut by 3 bases, the J end by 0 bases, with 9 bases between. Germline lookup yields CDR1 GTSNPN and CDR2 SVGIG (reference sequence). The length of the CDR3 is 14 residues. CDR3 DNA: TGTGCCTGGAGCTTTTCCCTTAGCAATCAGCCCCAGCATTTT. This gives the protein CAWSFSLSNQPQHF. Full variable domain (rest looked up from reference TRBV30 and TRBJ1-5): SQTIHQWPATLVQPVGSPLSLECTVEGTSNPNLYWYRQAAGRGLQLLFYSVGIGQISSEVPQNLSASRPQDRQFILSSKKLLLSDSGFYLCAWSFSLSNQPQHFGDGTRLSIL.

The chain links TRBV29-1 to TRBJ2-2; 7 bases agree with TRBD1. The CDR3 sequence is 12 residues long. Per the germline V gene, CDR1 is SQVTM and CDR2 is ANQGSEA. The trim removed 5 bases at V and 5 bases at J, leaving 2 bases unmatched. The DNA for the CDR3 is TGCAGCGTTCTCAGGGGGACCGGGGAGCTGTTTTTT. Amino acid sequence: CSVLRGTGELFF.

The rearrangement links TRBV18 to TRBJ2-5, with 12 bases matching TRBD2. The junction had 2 bases not matched to a gene; V was cut back by 1 base and J by 5 bases. The CDR3 runs 15 residues. CDR1 is KGHSH, CDR2 LQKENI, per germline. CDR3 DNA sequence: TGTGCCAGCTCACCACAGCTAGCGGGAGGGGAGACCCAGTACTTC. Its translation: CASSPQLAGGETQYF.

The V gene is TRBV6-6, the J gene TRBJ1-2; TRBD1 aligns across 8 bases. There are 14 residues in the CDR3. The germline V gene encodes CDR1 MNHNY and CDR2 SVGAGI (reference sequence). After removal of 0 bases from V and 4 bases from J, the junction contained 1 base not matched to a gene. The CDR3 DNA reads TGTGCCAGCAGTTACTCGACAGGGGCCTATGGCTACACCTTC. Amino acids: CASSYSTGAYGYTF.